These 6 T cell receptor beta chains were all obtained from the same sample, sequenced in a study of CXCR3-negative and CXCR3-positive naive CD8 T cells. It was by 5' RACE with UMI labels that the TRB cDNA libraries were prepared. TCRdb reprocessed the 5' RACE reads, keeping one entry per CDR3 protein, no DNA. This sample lists around 92,000 distinct CDR3 sequences; its ten largest clones have around 1.7%. Sequencing was performed on naive CXCR3- CD8+ T cells from blood. Subset here: CD45RO-CCR7+CD27+CD95- naive CD8+ T cells lacking CXCR3 (TNR3-). Receptor source: a human donor in good health. Some clones in this sample may be carry-over from other donors' samples.

This chain uses TRBV5-1 with TRBJ1-4. Germline-derived CDR1 and CDR2 are SGHRS and YFSETQ. The CDR3 spans 11 residues. The chain's CDR3 is CASSFNEKLFF.

This rearrangement joins TRBV28 to TRBJ2-3; the TCRdb D gene call, TRBD2, has no DNA to confirm it. The CDR3 is 16 amino acids. The V gene's germline CDR1 is MDHEN and CDR2 SYDVKM. The CDR3 loop reads CASSLLLRDGTDTQYF.

This chain connects TRBV3-1 to TRBJ2-1; there is no DNA to check the TCRdb D call of TRBD2. The CDR3 has 19 amino acids. Germline V gene lookup returns CDR1 LGHDT and CDR2 YNNKEL (reference sequence). The CDR3 region is CASSQLLAGEGESYNEQFF.

The chain combines TRBV9 with TRBJ2-7. The germline V gene has CDR1 SGDLS and CDR2 YYNGEE. The length of the CDR3 is 13 residues. The CDR3 loop reads CASSETSSGEQYF.

The V and J genes are TRBV15 and TRBJ1-2; there is no DNA to check the TCRdb D call of TRBD1. This CDR3 contains 16 residues. CDR1 and CDR2 from the germline V gene are LNHNV and YYDKDF (reference sequence). CDR3 sequence reads: CATSRVGQGLNYGYTF. Full variable domain (outside the CDR3, taken from reference TRBV15 and TRBJ1-2): DAMVIQNPRYQVTQFGKPVTLSCSQTLNHNVMYWYQQKSSQAPKLLFHYYDKDFNNEADTPDNFQSRRPNTSFCFLDIRSPGLGDTAMYLCATSRVGQGLNYGYTFGSGTRLTVV.

The chain couples TRBV29-1 to TRBJ2-3; absent DNA, TCRdb's TRBD1 call cannot be checked. Germline CDR1 SQVTM, CDR2 ANQGSEA. The CDR3 runs to 13 residues. The CDR3 protein is CSVAAGAADTQYF.